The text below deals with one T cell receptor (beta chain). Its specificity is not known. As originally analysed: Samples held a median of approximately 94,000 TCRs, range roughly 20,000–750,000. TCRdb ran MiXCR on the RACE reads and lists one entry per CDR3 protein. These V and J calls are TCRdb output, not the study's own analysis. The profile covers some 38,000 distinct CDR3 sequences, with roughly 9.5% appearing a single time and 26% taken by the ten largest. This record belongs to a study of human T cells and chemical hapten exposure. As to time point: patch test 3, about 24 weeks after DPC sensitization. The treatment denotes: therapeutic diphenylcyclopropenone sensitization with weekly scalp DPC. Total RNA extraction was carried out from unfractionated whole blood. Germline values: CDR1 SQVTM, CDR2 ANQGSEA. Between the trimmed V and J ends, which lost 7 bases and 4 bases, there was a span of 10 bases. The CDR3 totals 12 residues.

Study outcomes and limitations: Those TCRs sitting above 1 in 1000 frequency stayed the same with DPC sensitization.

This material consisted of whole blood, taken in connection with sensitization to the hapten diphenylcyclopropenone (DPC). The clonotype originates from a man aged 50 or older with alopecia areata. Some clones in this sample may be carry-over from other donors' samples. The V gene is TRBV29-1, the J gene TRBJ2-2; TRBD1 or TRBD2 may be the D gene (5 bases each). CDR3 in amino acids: CSAGQGTGELFF. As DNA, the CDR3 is TGCAGCGCGGGGCAGGGCACCGGGGAGCTGTTTTTT.